These 4 T cell receptor beta chains were sequenced from one sample in a study of cytomegalovirus exposure and HLA in healthy donors (dated by TCRdb to the late 2010s). Receptor libraries were prepared by the immunoSEQ multiplex PCR assay. The multiplex PCR relied on a mix of 60 forward primers for TCR Vbeta segments and 13 reverse primers for TCR Jbeta segments. Imported from immuneACCESS, the table was reduced by TCRdb to in-frame sequences with V and J called. These copies leave out some clones; in studies compared against another copy, an unresolved V gene accounts for under half, and the cause of the remainder is not known. Here the sample has approximately 150,000 clones; 70% to 85% occur a single time. The ten biggest clones cover less than 2% of the sample. The material sequenced was PBMCs. The receptor source for this set is a woman aged 35 to 49 in good health and CMV-seronegative.

This rearrangement joins TRBV7-9 to TRBJ1-2, with D possibly being TRBD1 (6 bases). The germline V gene encodes CDR1 SEHNR and CDR2 FQNEAQ (reference sequence). V was trimmed by 5 bases and J by 4 bases, leaving 8 bases between them. This CDR3 spans 12 amino acids. CDR3 DNA: TGTGCCAGCAGCGTGGACAGCTATGGCTACACCTTC. This translates into CASSVDSYGYTF.

This clone was counted once. The chain has TRBV19 and TRBJ2-3; D is uncertain. V lost 6 bases and J lost 3, with 19 bases in between. The CDR3 is made up of 16 amino acids. Germline V lookup: CDR1 LNHDA, CDR2 SQIVND (reference sequence). The CDR3 region has the DNA TGTGCCAGTAGCCCGCCGGGTTTCACGAGAACAGATACGCAGTATTTT. Translating it yields CASSPPGFTRTDTQYF.

Only a few counts were recorded for this clone. At one of its ends the junction is not consistent with the germline gene, which may arise from a read error. The chain is built from TRBV5-4 and TRBJ2-7; perhaps TRBD2 as D (6 bases). Germline CDR1 and CDR2: SGHNT and YYREEE (reference sequence). The CDR3 has 12 residues. The CDR3 DNA is TGTGCCAGCAGCTTTTATCCGGCGGAGGGTTTCTTC. This encodes CASSFYPAEGFF.

The chain links TRBV18 to TRBJ2-1, with 10 bases lining up with TRBD1. V trimming: 5 bases; J trimming: 7 bases; junction bases outside the gene matches: 11. CDR3 size: 16 residues. Germline V gene sequence: CDR1 KGHSH, CDR2 LQKENI. CDR3 in DNA: TGTGCCAGCTCAACGGGCTCGGGGACAGGGGTGAATGAGCAGTTCTTC. Translation gives CASSTGSGTGVNEQFF. The full variable domain, its missing parts supplied by reference TRBV18 and TRBJ2-1, is NAGVMQNPRHLVRRRGQEARLRCSPMKGHSHVYWYRQLPEEGLKFMVYLQKENIIDESGMPKERFSAEFPKEGPSILRIQQVVRGDSAAYFCASSTGSGTGVNEQFFGPGTRLTVL.